This T cell receptor beta chain was recovered during a study of monozygotic twins with inflammatory bowel disease (dated by TCRdb to the late 2010s). Some background on the complete study: A total of approximately 28 monozygotic twin pairs were included in the full study, comprising nine German pairs (four IBD-concordant, five IBD-discordant) and 19 IBD-discordant Danish pairs. Each individual had, on average, about 151 000 unique TCRalpha sequences and 181 000 unique TCRbeta sequences available for analysis. Within discordant pairs, disease-associated traits were sought mainly by comparing IBD patients with their genetically identical healthy co-twins. Overall study results and their limits: Repertoire similarity did not differ between concordant and discordant twins, which could be due to limited statistical power. Measured by the inverse Simpson index, TCRbeta repertoire diversity was lower in IBD patients than in their healthy co-twins. The results gave no support for a single strong signal or clonotype linked to IBD. Fewer clonotypes were shared with other individuals by IBD patients than by healthy twins, most markedly in patients showing signs of disease activity. Background noise and inter-individual variability may have been introduced into the repertoires by the differing immunosuppressive treatments among patients. Distinction between different T cell subtypes could not be achieved in the analysis.

CDR1 and CDR2, per the germline V gene, are SGHDT and YYEEEE. The cysteine opens and the phenylalanine closes a CDR3 of 14 amino acids. The record lacks a DNA sequence. A note on this clonotype: Its antigen is currently not known.

From each donor, a roughly 2.5 ml peripheral blood sample was drawn into PAXgene tubes and stored at -80 degrees C. Without any T cell sorting, total RNA was extracted from whole blood using the PAXgene blood miRNA kit on an automated QIAcube. Peripheral blood from monozygotic twin pairs concordant or discordant for inflammatory bowel disease was subjected to deep TCRalpha and TCRbeta repertoire profiling with unique molecular barcoding. For every twin pair, smoking habits were documented, and each individual was categorised as a current, former or never smoker. Library construction relied on 5' RACE. Preparation of each TCR library used roughly 3,300 ng of total RNA. For each sample, cDNA synthesis with SMARTScribe reverse transcriptase was split into eight separate reactions. Unique molecular identifiers containing a 6-nucleotide sample barcode were introduced through template switching during cDNA synthesis. Two nested PCRs of around 15 and 10 cycles amplified the TCRalpha and TCRbeta cDNA, and bead purification followed each PCR. Before amplification, the cDNA was both treated with uracil DNA-glycosylase and purified with the QIAquick PCR purification kit. The second PCR was the step at which Illumina TruSeq-compatible adapters and sample-specific barcodes were added. Library quality and concentration were checked on TapeStation and Qubit, and libraries were pooled at approximately 4.7 ng each. Sequencing of the pooled libraries was done on an Illumina HiSeq2500 single-index Rapid Run using custom sequencing primers and 2 x 100 bp reads. On the study's bioinformatics: MiGEC version 1.2.6 was used for UMI-based consensus assembly, which corrected PCR and sequencing errors. V(D)J alignment, clonotype assembly and CDR3 extraction were performed with MiXCR version 2.1.1. To normalise gene usage, clonotype sharing and MAIT/NKT TCR abundance, the analysis used the top 1000, 10 000 and 20 000 clonotypes per sample. After downsampling to 27 000 UMIs, diversity was calculated as the inverse Simpson index using the vegan R package. Paired Mann-Whitney U tests were applied to discordant twin pairs, with Benjamini-Hochberg correction for multiple testing. Reprocessed by TCRdb, the reads give a single entry per CDR3 protein sequence, without DNA. These V and J calls rely on TCRdb rather than the paper's analysis. The table for this sample shows around 140,000 distinct CDR3 sequences. Roughly 1.2% of the sample is held by the ten biggest clonotypes.

Sequenced material: blood. The clonotype comes from a human donor with ulcerative colitis or Crohn's disease, or a healthy co-twin of an affected twin (not recorded which). Rearrangement joined TRBV5-6 to TRBJ1-2; the TRBD1 assignment by TCRdb is unverifiable without DNA. CDR3 reads: CASSLVGELSGYTF.